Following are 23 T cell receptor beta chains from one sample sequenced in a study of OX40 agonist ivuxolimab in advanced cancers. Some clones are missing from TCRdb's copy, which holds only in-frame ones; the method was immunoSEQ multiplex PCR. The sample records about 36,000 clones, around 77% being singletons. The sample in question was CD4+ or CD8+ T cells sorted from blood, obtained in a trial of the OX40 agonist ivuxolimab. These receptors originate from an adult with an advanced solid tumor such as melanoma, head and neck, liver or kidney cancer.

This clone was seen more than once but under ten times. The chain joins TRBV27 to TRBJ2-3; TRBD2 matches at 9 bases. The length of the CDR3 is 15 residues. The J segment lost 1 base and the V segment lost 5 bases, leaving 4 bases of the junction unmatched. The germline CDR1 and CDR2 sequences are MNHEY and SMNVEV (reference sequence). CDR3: CASSRGGAGTDTQYF. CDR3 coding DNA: TGTGCCAGCAGTCGCGGGGGGGCGGGCACAGATACGCAGTATTTT.

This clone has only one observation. CDR3 sequence (DNA): TGTGCCAGCAGTTTATGGCCCCAAGGAACTGAAGCTTTCTTT. Amino acids: CASSLWPQGTEAFF. The chain combines TRBV28 with TRBJ1-1; D is uncertain. CDR1 is MDHEN, CDR2 SYDVKM, per germline. V was shortened by 0 bases and J by 5 bases, with 10 bases between the two germline ends. This CDR3 comprises 14 residues.

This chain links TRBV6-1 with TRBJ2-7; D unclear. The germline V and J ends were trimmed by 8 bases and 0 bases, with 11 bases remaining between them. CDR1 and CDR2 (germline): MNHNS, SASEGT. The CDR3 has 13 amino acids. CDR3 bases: TGTGCCAGCCGTATAGGACCCTCCTACGAGCAGTACTTC. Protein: CASRIGPSYEQYF.

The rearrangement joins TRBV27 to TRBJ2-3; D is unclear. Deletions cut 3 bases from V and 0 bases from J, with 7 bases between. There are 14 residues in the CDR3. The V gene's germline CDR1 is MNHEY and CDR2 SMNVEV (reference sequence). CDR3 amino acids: CASSLATSTDTQYF. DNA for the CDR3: TGTGCCAGCAGTTTGGCAACTAGCACAGATACGCAGTATTTT.

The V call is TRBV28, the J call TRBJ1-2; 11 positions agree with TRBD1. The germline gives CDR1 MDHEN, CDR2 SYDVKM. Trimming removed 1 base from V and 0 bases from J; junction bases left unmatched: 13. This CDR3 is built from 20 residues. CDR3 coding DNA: TGTGCCAGCAGTTTATTTCTGACGAGGACAGGGGGCAGTGCTAACTATGGCTACACCTTC. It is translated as CASSLFLTRTGGSANYGYTF.

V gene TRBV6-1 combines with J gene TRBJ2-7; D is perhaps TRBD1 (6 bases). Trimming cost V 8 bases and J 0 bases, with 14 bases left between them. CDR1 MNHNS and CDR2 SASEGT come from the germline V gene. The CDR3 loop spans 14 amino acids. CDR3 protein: CASSRQASSYEQYF. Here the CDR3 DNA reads TGTGCCAGCTCGAGACAGGCCAGCTCCTACGAGCAGTACTTC.

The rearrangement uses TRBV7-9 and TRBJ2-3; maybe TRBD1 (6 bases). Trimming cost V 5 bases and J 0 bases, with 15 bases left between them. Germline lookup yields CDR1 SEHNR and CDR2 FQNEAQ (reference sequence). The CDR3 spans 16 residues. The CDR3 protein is CASSLGQLSSTDTQYF. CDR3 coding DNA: TGTGCCAGCAGCCTCGGACAGCTTTCTAGCACAGATACGCAGTATTTT.

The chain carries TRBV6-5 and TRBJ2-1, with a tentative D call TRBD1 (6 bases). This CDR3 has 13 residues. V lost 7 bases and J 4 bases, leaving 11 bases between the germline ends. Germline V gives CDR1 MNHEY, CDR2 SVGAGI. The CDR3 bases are TGTGCCAGCACCTACGGACAGTACAATGAGCAGTTCTTC. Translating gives CASTYGQYNEQFF.

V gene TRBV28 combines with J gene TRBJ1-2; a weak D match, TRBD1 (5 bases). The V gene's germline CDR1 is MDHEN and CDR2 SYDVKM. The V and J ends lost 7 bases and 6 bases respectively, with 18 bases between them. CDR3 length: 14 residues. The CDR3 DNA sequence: TGTGCCAGCACCCCCCCGGGGGGTCGGCATGGCTACACCTTC. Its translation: CASTPPGGRHGYTF.

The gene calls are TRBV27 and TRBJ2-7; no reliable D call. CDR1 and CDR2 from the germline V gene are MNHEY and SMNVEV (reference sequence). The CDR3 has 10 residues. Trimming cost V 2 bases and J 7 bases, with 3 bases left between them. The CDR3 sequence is CASSLDEQYF. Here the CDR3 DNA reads TGTGCCAGCAGTTTAGATGAGCAGTACTTC.

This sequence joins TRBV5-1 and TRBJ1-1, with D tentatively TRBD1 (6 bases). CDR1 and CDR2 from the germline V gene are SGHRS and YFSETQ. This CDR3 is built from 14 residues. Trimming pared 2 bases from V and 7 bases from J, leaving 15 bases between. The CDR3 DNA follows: TGCGCCAGCAGCTTTGGATACCCAGGGGATGAAGCTTTCTTT. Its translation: CASSFGYPGDEAFF.

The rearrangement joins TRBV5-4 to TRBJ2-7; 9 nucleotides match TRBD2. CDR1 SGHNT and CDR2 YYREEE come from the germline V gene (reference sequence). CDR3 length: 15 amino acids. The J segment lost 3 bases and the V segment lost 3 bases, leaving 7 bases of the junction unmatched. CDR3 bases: TGTGCCAGCAGCTCTATAGCGGGGGATGACTACGAGCAGTACTTC. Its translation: CASSSIAGDDYEQYF.

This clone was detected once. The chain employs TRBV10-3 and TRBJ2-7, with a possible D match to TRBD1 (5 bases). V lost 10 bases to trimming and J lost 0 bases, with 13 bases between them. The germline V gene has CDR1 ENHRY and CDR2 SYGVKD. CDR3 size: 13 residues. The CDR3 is CATRDADSYEQYF. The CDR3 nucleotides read TGTGCCACCAGGGATGCAGACTCCTACGAGCAGTACTTC.

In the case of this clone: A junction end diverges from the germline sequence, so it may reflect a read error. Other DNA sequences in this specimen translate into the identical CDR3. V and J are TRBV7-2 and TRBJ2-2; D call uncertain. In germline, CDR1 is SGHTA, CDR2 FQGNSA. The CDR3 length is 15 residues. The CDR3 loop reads CASSLDTRNTGELFF. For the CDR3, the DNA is TGTGCTAGCAGCCTAGATACACGGAACACCGGGGAGCTGTTTTTT.

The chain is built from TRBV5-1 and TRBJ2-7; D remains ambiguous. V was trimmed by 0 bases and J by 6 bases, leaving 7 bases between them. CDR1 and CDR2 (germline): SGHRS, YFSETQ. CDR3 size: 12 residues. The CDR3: CASSLEGIEQYF. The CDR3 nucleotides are TGCGCCAGCAGCTTGGAAGGGATCGAGCAGTACTTC.

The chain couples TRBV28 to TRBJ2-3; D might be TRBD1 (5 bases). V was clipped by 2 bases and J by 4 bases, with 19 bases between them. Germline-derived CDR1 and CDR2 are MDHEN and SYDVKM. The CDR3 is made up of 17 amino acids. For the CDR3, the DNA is TGTGCCAGCAGTTTAGGGGCATGGTTTAGAGGAGCAGATACGCAGTATTTT. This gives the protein CASSLGAWFRGADTQYF.

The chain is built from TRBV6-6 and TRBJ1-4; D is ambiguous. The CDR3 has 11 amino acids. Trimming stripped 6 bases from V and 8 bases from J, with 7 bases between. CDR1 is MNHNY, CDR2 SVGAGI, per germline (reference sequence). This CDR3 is CASSLLEKLFF. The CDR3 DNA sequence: TGTGCCAGCAGCCTCCTGGAAAAACTGTTTTTT.

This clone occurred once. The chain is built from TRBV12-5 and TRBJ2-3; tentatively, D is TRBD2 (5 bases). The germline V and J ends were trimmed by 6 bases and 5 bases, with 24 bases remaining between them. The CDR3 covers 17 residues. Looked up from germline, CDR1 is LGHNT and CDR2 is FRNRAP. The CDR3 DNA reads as TGTGCTAGTGGCCCCCCCGCGTTTGGGGAAGAGGGAGATACGCAGTATTTT. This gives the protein CASGPPAFGEEGDTQYF.

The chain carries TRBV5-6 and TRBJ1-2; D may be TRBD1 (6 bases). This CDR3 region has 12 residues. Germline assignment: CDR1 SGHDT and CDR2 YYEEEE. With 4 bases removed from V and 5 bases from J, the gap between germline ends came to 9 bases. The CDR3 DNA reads TGTGCCAGCAGCCCCGGGACATATGGCTACACCTTC. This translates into CASSPGTYGYTF.

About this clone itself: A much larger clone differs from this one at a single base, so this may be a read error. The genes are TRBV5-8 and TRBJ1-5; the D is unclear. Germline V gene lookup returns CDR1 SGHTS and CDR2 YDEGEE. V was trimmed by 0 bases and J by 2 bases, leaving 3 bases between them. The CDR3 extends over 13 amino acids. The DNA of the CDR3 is TGTGCCAGCAGCTTGGACGGCAATCAGCCCCAGCATTTT. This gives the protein CASSLDGNQPQHF.

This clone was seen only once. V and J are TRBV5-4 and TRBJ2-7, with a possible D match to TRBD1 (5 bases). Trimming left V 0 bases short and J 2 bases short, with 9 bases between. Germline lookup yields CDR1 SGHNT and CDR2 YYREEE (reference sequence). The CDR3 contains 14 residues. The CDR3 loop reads CASSLADRPYEQYF. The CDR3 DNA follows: TGTGCCAGCAGCTTGGCAGACAGACCCTACGAGCAGTACTTC.

Here the CDR3 reads CASETSGSFEQYF. The CDR3 DNA is TGTGCCAGTGAGACTAGCGGGAGTTTTGAGCAGTACTTC. The J gene is TRBJ2-7, the V gene TRBV7-9; 12 bases agree with TRBD2. The CDR3 spans 13 residues. Germline-derived CDR1 and CDR2 are SEHNR and FQNEAQ (reference sequence). With V trimmed by 9 bases and J by 7 bases, 7 bases remained unmatched. Using reference TRBV7-9 and TRBJ2-7 for the parts outside the CDR3, the full variable domain is DTGVSQNPRHKITKRGQNVTFRCDPISEHNRLYWYRQTLGQGPEFLTYFQNEAQLEKSRLLSDRFSAERPKGSFSTLEIQRTEQGDSAMYLCASETSGSFEQYFGPGTRLTVT.

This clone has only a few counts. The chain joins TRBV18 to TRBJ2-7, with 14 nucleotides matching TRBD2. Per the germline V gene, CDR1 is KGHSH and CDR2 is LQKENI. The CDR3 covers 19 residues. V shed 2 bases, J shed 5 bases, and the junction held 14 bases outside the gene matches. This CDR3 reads CASSPILPGLAGVRNEQYF. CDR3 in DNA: TGTGCCAGCTCACCAATACTACCGGGACTAGCGGGAGTTAGGAACGAGCAGTACTTC.